The subject of this entry is one T cell receptor beta chain. Trimming removed 5 bases from V and 1 base from J, with 8 bases in between. The CDR3 covers 13 residues. Germline V gives CDR1 MNHNS, CDR2 SASEGT. Primers: 60 Vbeta forward and 13 Jbeta reverse. Profiling relied on immunoSEQ multiplex PCR, and the TCRdb table lists in-frame clones only, not all of them. The table lists about 140,000 clones, about 80% of them singletons. This sample stems from a study of cytomegalovirus exposure and HLA in healthy donors. The sequenced sample was PBMCs. J is TRBJ1-1 and V is TRBV6-1; D not certain. The sequence was collected from a male donor in good health and CMV-seropositive. The CDR3 DNA follows: TGTGCCAGCAGTTTACAGCAGAACACTGAAGCTTTCTTT. It encodes CASSLQQNTEAFF.